Following are 18 T cell receptor beta chains from one sample sequenced in a study of blood T cell repertoires in COVID-19. Clones were read by immunoSEQ multiplex PCR, and TCRdb kept only the in-frame ones, dropping some. The repertoire holds 250,000 to 350,000 clones, 89% seen once, with approximately 13% in the top ten. The sample was peripheral blood. Receptors originate from a woman in her fifties or sixties with acute or convalescent COVID-19.

This clone appeared a few times. The V and J genes are TRBV30 and TRBJ2-7; TRBD1 aligns across 7 bases. Germline CDR1 is GTSNPN and CDR2 is SVGIG (reference sequence). CDR3 length: 14 amino acids. V lost 1 base to trimming and J lost 7 bases; unmatched junction nucleotides: 10. CDR3 nucleotides: TGTGCCTGGAGTGGGGACAGTCCATTAGGAGAGCAGTACTTC. Translated, it gives CAWSGDSPLGEQYF.

The J gene is TRBJ2-7, the V gene TRBV11-3; 7 bases align to TRBD1. This CDR3 spans 13 amino acids. Germline V gene lookup returns CDR1 SGHNT and CDR2 YENEEA. With 5 bases clipped from V and 3 bases from J, the junction kept 4 bases outside the gene matches. The CDR3 DNA sequence: TGTGCCAGCAGCCGGGACAGTAACTACGAGCAGTACTTC. Protein product: CASSRDSNYEQYF. The variable domain in full, completed from reference TRBV11-3 and TRBJ2-7, reads EAGVVQSPRYKIIEKKQPVAFWCNPISGHNTLYWYLQNLGQGPELLIRYENEEAVDDSQLPKDRFSAERLKGVDSTLKIQPAELGDSAVYLCASSRDSNYEQYFGPGTRLTVT.

The J gene is TRBJ1-2, the V gene TRBV7-2; possible D gene TRBD1, 5 bases. CDR1 and CDR2 from the germline V gene are SGHTA and FQGNSA. V was pared by 4 bases and J by 5 bases, with 14 bases between. This CDR3 spans 14 amino acids. The CDR3 is CASSSGGPNYGYTF. The CDR3 nucleotides are TGTGCCAGCAGCTCCGGGGGACCCAATTATGGCTACACCTTC.

The chain is built from TRBV27 and TRBJ1-2, with a weak D call TRBD1 (5 bases). This CDR3 contains 15 residues. CDR1 is MNHEY and CDR2 is SMNVEV in the germline V gene (reference sequence). V was cut by 6 bases and J by 0 bases, with 14 bases left in between. CDR3 in DNA: TGTGCCAGCAGCCTAGGGGCCACCCCTAACTATGGCTACACCTTC. Amino acids: CASSLGATPNYGYTF.

This clone was picked up one time. The chain recombines TRBV7-2 with TRBJ2-5, with 11 positions matching TRBD2. Germline V CDR1 and CDR2: SGHTA, FQGNSA. The CDR3 contains 17 residues. V lost 5 bases, J lost 4 bases, and 12 bases stayed unmatched. The CDR3 here is CASSRALSGRAGETQYF. The CDR3, as DNA: TGTGCCAGCAGCCGCGCTCTTAGCGGGAGGGCCGGAGAGACCCAGTACTTC.

The rearrangement joins TRBV30 to TRBJ1-1; the match to TRBD1 covers 8 bases. The CDR3 contains 17 residues. V lost 2 bases to trimming and J lost 0 bases; unmatched junction nucleotides: 11. The germline CDR1 and CDR2 sequences are GTSNPN and SVGIG (reference sequence). The CDR3 DNA reads TGTGCCTGGAGTCAAACCCTCAGGACAGGGATGAACACTGAAGCTTTCTTT. It is translated as CAWSQTLRTGMNTEAFF.

The V and J genes are TRBV29-1 and TRBJ2-3; 10 bases are shared with TRBD2. The germline V gene encodes CDR1 SQVTM and CDR2 ANQGSEA. The CDR3 has 13 residues. J gave up 7 bases and V 0 bases, and 1 base lay outside the gene matches. The CDR3 bases are TGCAGCGTTGAAGAACTAGCGGGAAATACGCAGTATTTT. This translates into CSVEELAGNTQYF.

This clone was recorded only once. This chain links TRBV24-1 with TRBJ2-1, with TRBD2 identical over 8 bases. The germline V gene has CDR1 KGHDR and CDR2 SFDVKD. CDR3 length: 15 amino acids. Trimming took 5 bases from V and 3 from J; bases not matched to a gene: 5. The CDR3 region is CATSGERESYNEQFF. The CDR3 nucleotides read TGTGCCACCAGTGGGGAGCGGGAGAGCTACAATGAGCAGTTCTTC.

The chain is built from TRBV19 and TRBJ2-1, with D perhaps TRBD2 (6 bases). The CDR3 loop spans 19 amino acids. Between the trimmed V and J ends, which lost 2 bases and 0 bases, there was a span of 20 bases. The V gene's germline CDR1 is LNHDA and CDR2 SQIVND (reference sequence). CDR3 protein: CASSILPAGAGSSYNEQFF. The CDR3 region has the DNA TGTGCCAGTAGTATACTCCCAGCGGGCGCCGGGAGCTCCTACAATGAGCAGTTCTTC. Full variable domain (outside the CDR3, taken from reference TRBV19 and TRBJ2-1): DGGITQSPKYLFRKEGQNVTLSCEQNLNHDAMYWYRQDPGQGLRLIYYSQIVNDFQKGDIAEGYSVSREKKESFPLTVTSAQKNPTAFYLCASSILPAGAGSSYNEQFFGPGTRLTVL.

The chain is built from TRBV11-3 and TRBJ2-7; TRBD1 agrees at 7 bases. Germline CDR1 and CDR2: SGHNT and YENEEA. V lost 1 base, J lost 2 bases, and 2 bases stayed unmatched. This CDR3 is 14 amino acids long. CDR3 in amino acids: CASSLGGTAYEQYF. In DNA, the CDR3 is TGTGCCAGCAGCTTAGGGGGGACAGCCTACGAGCAGTACTTC.

V gene TRBV28 combines with J gene TRBJ2-7; TRBD1 agrees at 7 bases. Unmatched junction bases numbered 12, after V lost 7 bases and J lost 0 bases. Germline CDR1 MDHEN, CDR2 SYDVKM. The CDR3 runs to 16 residues. CDR3 residues: CASINQGTDNSYEQYF. As DNA, the CDR3 is TGTGCCAGCATTAATCAAGGGACAGACAACTCCTACGAGCAGTACTTC.

V usage is TRBV28 and J usage is TRBJ1-1; maybe TRBD1 (5 bases). Deletions cut 5 bases from V and 1 base from J, with 14 bases between. This CDR3 region has 15 residues. Germline V gene lookup returns CDR1 MDHEN and CDR2 SYDVKM. In DNA form, the CDR3 reads TGTGCCAGCAGTACCCATTTCGGACAGAACACTGAAGCTTTCTTT. Translating gives CASSTHFGQNTEAFF.

This chain uses TRBV28 with TRBJ2-7, with 10 bases that match TRBD2. After removal of 2 bases from V and 4 bases from J, the junction contained 5 bases not matched to a gene. Germline values: CDR1 MDHEN, CDR2 SYDVKM. This CDR3 spans 15 amino acids. CDR3 in DNA: TGTGCCAGCAGTTTAAGGGCTAGCGGGGGTTACGAGCAGTACTTC. Its protein product is CASSLRASGGYEQYF.

The rearrangement joins TRBV10-3 to TRBJ2-5; D gene ambiguous. The CDR3 extends over 11 amino acids. The germline V gene encodes CDR1 ENHRY and CDR2 SYGVKD. Deletions cut 10 bases from V and 5 bases from J, with 11 bases between. CDR3 loop: CATFGLETQYF. For the CDR3, the DNA is TGTGCCACCTTCGGTCTGGAGACCCAGTACTTC.

In this sample, this clone turned up a few times. V and J are TRBV7-9 and TRBJ2-7, with 9 bases fitting TRBD1. The J segment lost 5 bases and the V segment lost 4 bases, leaving 6 bases of the junction unmatched. Germline CDR1 reads SEHNR; CDR2 reads FQNEAQ (reference sequence). The CDR3 covers 14 residues. The CDR3 protein is CASSSGQGRNEQYF. CDR3 bases: TGTGCCAGCAGCTCGGGACAGGGTAGGAACGAGCAGTACTTC. The full variable domain, rest sourced from reference TRBV7-9 and TRBJ2-7, is DTGVSQNPRHKITKRGQNVTFRCDPISEHNRLYWYRQTLGQGPEFLTYFQNEAQLEKSRLLSDRFSAERPKGSFSTLEIQRTEQGDSAMYLCASSSGQGRNEQYFGPGTRLTVT.

The chain combines TRBV19 with TRBJ2-2; TRBD1 might be the D (6 bases). Germline CDR1 is LNHDA and CDR2 is SQIVND (reference sequence). Trimming shortened V by 3 bases and J by 1 base, and 9 bases separated the two germline ends. The CDR3 runs to 15 residues. The CDR3 nucleotides read TGTGCCAGTAGTATTTTGGGACAGAACACCGGGGAGCTGTTTTTT. Protein sequence: CASSILGQNTGELFF.

Of note for this clone: Other DNA variants within this sample encode the same CDR3. The chain is built from TRBV7-3 and TRBJ2-5; 7 bases match TRBD2. CDR1 is SGHTA, CDR2 FQGTGA, per germline. This CDR3 contains 13 residues. The junction had 1 base not matched to a gene; V was cut back by 5 bases and J by 1 base. The CDR3 region has the DNA TGTGCCAGCAGCCCTAGCGGCCAAGAGACCCAGTACTTC. It yields the protein CASSPSGQETQYF.

The rearrangement links TRBV28 to TRBJ1-1; 9 bases fit TRBD1. Trimming took 5 bases from V and 11 from J; bases not matched to a gene: 6. This CDR3 is 12 amino acids long. The germline CDR1 and CDR2 sequences are MDHEN and SYDVKM. The CDR3, as DNA: TGTGCCAGCAGTACCGGACAGGGGTTCGCTTTCTTT. Its protein is CASSTGQGFAFF.